A single sample gave rise to the 16 T cell receptor beta chains below, sequenced in a study of OX40 agonist ivuxolimab in advanced cancers. This table comes from immunoSEQ multiplex PCR, and its TCRdb copy is limited to in-frame clones, with some not included. The data contain 45,000 to 65,000 clones, approximately 80% of them seen just once; the ten biggest clones take up about 0.69%. This sample comprised CD4+ or CD8+ T cells sorted from blood, obtained in a trial of the OX40 agonist ivuxolimab. The receptor set was obtained from an adult with an advanced solid tumor such as melanoma, head and neck, liver or kidney cancer.

The J gene is TRBJ1-6, the V gene TRBV10-2; no clear D. The CDR3 length is 13 residues. Per the germline V gene, CDR1 is WSHSY and CDR2 is SAAADI. V was clipped by 8 bases and J by 4 bases, with 9 bases between them. The CDR3 DNA sequence: TGCGCCAGCCAGGAACAATATAATTCACCCCTCCACTTT. Its protein is CASQEQYNSPLHF.

The V gene is TRBV11-3, the J gene TRBJ2-3; possibly TRBD2 for D (5 bases). Trimming removed 7 bases at V and 3 bases at J, with 17 bases between. Germline V lookup: CDR1 SGHNT, CDR2 YENEEA. This CDR3 comprises 15 residues. For the CDR3, the DNA is TGTGCCAGCAACTTTATATCGGGAAATACAGATACGCAGTATTTT. It translates to CASNFISGNTDTQYF.

The rearrangement links TRBV7-6 to TRBJ2-7; 7 nucleotides align to TRBD2. The length of the CDR3 is 15 residues. The trim removed 6 bases at V and 3 bases at J, leaving 11 bases unmatched. The germline V gene encodes CDR1 SGHVS and CDR2 FNYEAQ. CDR3 coding DNA: TGTGCCAGCAGTCTTGGGGGGGTGGGTTTCTACGAGCAGTACTTC. Translating it yields CASSLGGVGFYEQYF.

This clone turned up a few times. The chain carries TRBV19 and TRBJ1-2, with D hard to call. CDR1 is LNHDA and CDR2 is SQIVND in the germline V gene (reference sequence). The V gene lost 7 bases and the J gene lost 4 bases, with 16 bases spanning the gap. The CDR3 is 14 amino acids. The CDR3: CASKWNSDPYGYTF. CDR3 nucleotides: TGTGCCAGTAAGTGGAACAGTGATCCCTATGGCTACACCTTC.

J is TRBJ1-1 and V is TRBV10-1; D remains ambiguous. V dropped 3 bases and J dropped 1 base, with 6 bases sitting between them. The CDR3 spans 13 residues. The germline gives CDR1 WNHNN, CDR2 SYGVQD (reference sequence). CDR3 DNA: TGCGCCAGCAGTGAAAGCGGGAACACTGAAGCTTTCTTT. This sequence encodes CASSESGNTEAFF.

This chain joins TRBV5-4 and TRBJ2-3, with 9 bases matching TRBD2. The CDR3 loop spans 15 amino acids. V lost 5 bases, J lost 7 bases, and 11 bases stayed unmatched. CDR1 SGHNT and CDR2 YYREEE come from the germline V gene (reference sequence). The DNA for the CDR3 is TGTGCCAGCAGTAATAGCGGGGGAGCCCCGAATACGCAGTATTTT. The encoded protein is CASSNSGGAPNTQYF.

The rearrangement uses TRBV7-7 and TRBJ2-1; 9 nucleotides align to TRBD1. CDR1 is SSHAT, CDR2 FNYEAQ, per germline (reference sequence). The CDR3 length is 14 residues. V dropped 4 bases and J dropped 6; count of bases not matched to a gene: 4. In DNA form, the CDR3 reads TGTGCCAGCAGCTCCGGGACAGGGTTCAATGAGCAGTTCTTC. Translation gives CASSSGTGFNEQFF.

J is TRBJ1-4 and V is TRBV4-1, with D hard to call. This CDR3 has 12 amino acids. Deletions cut 1 base from V and 3 bases from J, with 0 bases between. The germline gives CDR1 MGHRA, CDR2 YSYEKL. CDR3 sequence: CASSQANEKLFF. The DNA of the CDR3 is TGCGCCAGCAGCCAAGCTAATGAAAAACTGTTTTTT.

The chain has TRBV5-1 and TRBJ2-7; 8 nucleotides agree with TRBD1. The CDR3 length is 14 residues. The germline V gene has CDR1 SGHRS and CDR2 YFSETQ. The ends lost 4 bases at V and 6 bases at J; junction bases unmatched: 9. The CDR3 sequence: CASSHADRAGEQYF. CDR3 coding DNA: TGCGCCAGCAGCCACGCGGACAGGGCTGGCGAGCAGTACTTC.

The rearrangement links TRBV10-3 to TRBJ2-7; no reliable D call. Germline-derived CDR1 and CDR2 are ENHRY and SYGVKD. The CDR3 consists of 13 residues. V gave up 2 bases and J gave up 0 bases, with 5 bases separating them. CDR3 sequence reads: CAISEAVSYEQYF. The CDR3 DNA follows: TGTGCCATCAGTGAGGCAGTCTCCTACGAGCAGTACTTC.

This clone was seen once. The rearrangement joins TRBV5-5 to TRBJ2-7; D might be TRBD1 (5 bases). The V gene lost 1 base and the J gene lost 7 bases, with 15 bases spanning the gap. The CDR3 extends over 14 amino acids. Germline CDR1 SGHKS, CDR2 YYEKEE (reference sequence). CDR3 coding DNA: TGTGCCAGCAGCTTGTTGATGGGGCTACGAGAGCAGTACTTC. Its translation: CASSLLMGLREQYF.

In nucleotides, the CDR3 is TGTGCCAGCAGCTCCAGGGATCAAGAGACCCAGTACTTC. Translation: CASSSRDQETQYF. The chain combines TRBV5-6 with TRBJ2-5, with D tentatively TRBD1 (5 bases). Germline CDR1 is SGHDT and CDR2 is YYEEEE. Trimming stripped 3 bases from V and 2 bases from J, with 8 bases between. The CDR3 loop spans 13 amino acids. Variable domain in full (rest from reference TRBV5-6 and TRBJ2-5): DAGVTQSPTHLIKTRGQQVTLRCSPKSGHDTVSWYQQALGQGPQFIFQYYEEEERQRGNFPDRFSGHQFPNYSSELNVNALLLGDSALYLCASSSRDQETQYFGPGTRLLVL.

V and J are TRBV2 and TRBJ2-5; 11 bases fit TRBD2. CDR3 length: 16 amino acids. The junction had 7 bases not matched to a gene; V was cut back by 5 bases and J by 2 bases. Germline V gives CDR1 SNHLY, CDR2 FYNNEI. CDR3 in amino acids: CASSPALAGGQETQYF. The CDR3 DNA reads as TGTGCCAGCAGTCCCGCCCTAGCGGGGGGTCAAGAGACCCAGTACTTC.

The rearrangement links TRBV15 to TRBJ1-4, with D unresolved. In germline, CDR1 is LNHNV, CDR2 YYDKDF (reference sequence). CDR3 length equals 13 residues. The V end lost 2 bases, the J end lost 8 bases, and 9 bases lay between the germline ends. CDR3 nucleotide sequence: TGTGCCACCAGCAGACAACCCTACGAAAAACTGTTTTTT. Translating gives CATSRQPYEKLFF.

V usage is TRBV19 and J usage is TRBJ1-1, with D uncertain. V lost 6 bases to trimming and J lost 1 base, with 15 bases between them. The CDR3 contains 15 residues. Germline CDR1 and CDR2: LNHDA and SQIVND (reference sequence). The CDR3 DNA sequence: TGTGCCAGTAGCTCCCACGGTACAACGAACACTGAAGCTTTCTTT. It codes for CASSSHGTTNTEAFF.

V usage is TRBV19 and J usage is TRBJ2-5; D tentatively fits TRBD1 or TRBD2 (8 bases each). Germline V gives CDR1 LNHDA, CDR2 SQIVND (reference sequence). The length of the CDR3 is 20 residues. Trimming cost V 6 bases and J 4 bases, with 33 bases left between them. CDR3 amino acids: CASRPGGGGRRMGLRETQYF. The CDR3 DNA sequence: TGTGCCAGTAGGCCAGGGGGCGGGGGGCGGAGGATGGGCCTCCGAGAGACCCAGTACTTC.